Presented here are 10 T cell receptor beta chains from one specimen sequenced in a study of T cell responses to AZD1222 COVID-19 vaccine. Using immunoSEQ multiplex PCR, the repertoire was profiled, and TCRdb retains in-frame clones only, with some absent. The data contain 150,000 to 200,000 clones, around 90% of them singletons. This specimen was peripheral blood, taken 28 days after the second dose of the MenACWY control vaccine. These receptors originate from an adult who received the MenACWY meningococcal vaccine as a control.

This chain connects TRBV4-1 to TRBJ2-4; D is unclear. The CDR3 runs to 16 residues. Looked up from germline, CDR1 is MGHRA and CDR2 is YSYEKL. The V gene lost 2 bases and the J gene lost 1 base, with 12 bases spanning the gap. As DNA, the CDR3 is TGCGCCAGCAGCCAACCAACAGATATGGCCAAAAACATTCAGTACTTC. Translated, it gives CASSQPTDMAKNIQYF.

This chain connects TRBV13 to TRBJ2-3; TRBD2 matches 8 bases. The germline V gene has CDR1 PRHDT and CDR2 FYEKMQ (reference sequence). Trimming removed 6 bases from V and 0 bases from J; junction bases left unmatched: 17. The CDR3 is 19 amino acids. CDR3 sequence reads: CASSYLVGASGSSTDTQYF. The CDR3 nucleotides are TGTGCCAGCAGTTACCTAGTAGGCGCTAGCGGGTCTAGCACAGATACGCAGTATTTT.

A single count supports this clone. The chain employs TRBV25-1 and TRBJ1-2; D ambiguous. CDR1 is MGHDK, CDR2 SYGVNS, per germline. Between the trimmed V and J ends, which lost 1 base and 4 bases, there was a span of 10 bases. This CDR3 is built from 14 residues. CDR3 DNA: TGTGCCAGCAGTGAATTCGAGGTTTTCTATGGCTACACCTTC. It translates to CASSEFEVFYGYTF.

This clone was observed once. The chain has TRBV6-5 and TRBJ2-7; TRBD1 aligns across 10 bases. V lost 8 bases and J lost 5; bases outside the gene matches: 6. From germline, CDR1 is MNHEY and CDR2 SVGAGI. This CDR3 contains 13 residues. The CDR3 sequence is CASVRTGGDEQYF. CDR3 nucleotides: TGTGCCAGCGTCCGGACAGGGGGTGACGAGCAGTACTTC.

This chain joins TRBV24-1 and TRBJ2-3; D possibly matches TRBD1 or TRBD2 (5 bases each). This CDR3 has 15 amino acids. Trimming took off 6 bases at V and 5 bases at J, with 17 bases between the two ends. Germline loops: CDR1 KGHDR, CDR2 SFDVKD. The CDR3 reads CATSPSGPTGDTQYF. Written as DNA, the CDR3 is TGTGCCACCAGTCCATCGGGGCCGACGGGAGATACGCAGTATTTT.

The chain couples TRBV28 to TRBJ2-7, with 8 bases identical to TRBD2. V dropped 7 bases and J dropped 3; count of bases not matched to a gene: 11. This CDR3 contains 15 residues. Germline V CDR1 and CDR2: MDHEN, SYDVKM. The chain's CDR3 is CASTPPASGGYEQYF. The CDR3 DNA follows: TGTGCCAGCACCCCTCCGGCCAGCGGGGGCTACGAGCAGTACTTC.

This rearrangement joins TRBV27 to TRBJ1-5, with TRBD1 matching 10 bases. Losses at the gene ends were 5 bases for V and 6 bases for J; bases not matched to a gene: 4. CDR1 and CDR2 from the germline V gene are MNHEY and SMNVEV (reference sequence). This CDR3 region has 14 residues. Here the CDR3 reads CASSKGTGAQPQHF. The DNA for the CDR3 is TGTGCCAGCAGTAAAGGGACAGGGGCTCAGCCCCAGCATTTT.

The chain links TRBV4-3 to TRBJ1-3; possibly TRBD1 for D (6 bases). This CDR3 has 16 residues. Per germline, CDR1 LGHNA and CDR2 YSLEER. Trimming removed 1 base at V and 4 bases at J, with 14 bases between. CDR3 sequence (DNA): TGCGCCAGCAGCCAAGGAGTTTTGGGGGGCGGAAACACCATATATTTT. Its translation is CASSQGVLGGGNTIYF.

The chain couples TRBV12-3 or TRBV12-4 to TRBJ2-7; perhaps TRBD2 as D (5 bases). The CDR3 totals 13 residues. Between the trimmed V and J ends, which lost 3 bases and 2 bases, there was a span of 8 bases. The chain's CDR3 is CASSLKGAYEQYF. In nucleotides, the CDR3 is TGTGCCAGCAGTTTGAAGGGAGCCTACGAGCAGTACTTC.

This clone was counted once. The V gene is TRBV10-3, the J gene TRBJ2-3, with D uncertain. The CDR3 spans 13 residues. From germline, CDR1 is ENHRY and CDR2 SYGVKD. Trimming cost V 7 bases and J 2 bases, with 10 bases left between them. The CDR3: CAINAETTDTQYF. In nucleotides, the CDR3 is TGTGCCATCAATGCGGAGACCACAGATACGCAGTATTTT.